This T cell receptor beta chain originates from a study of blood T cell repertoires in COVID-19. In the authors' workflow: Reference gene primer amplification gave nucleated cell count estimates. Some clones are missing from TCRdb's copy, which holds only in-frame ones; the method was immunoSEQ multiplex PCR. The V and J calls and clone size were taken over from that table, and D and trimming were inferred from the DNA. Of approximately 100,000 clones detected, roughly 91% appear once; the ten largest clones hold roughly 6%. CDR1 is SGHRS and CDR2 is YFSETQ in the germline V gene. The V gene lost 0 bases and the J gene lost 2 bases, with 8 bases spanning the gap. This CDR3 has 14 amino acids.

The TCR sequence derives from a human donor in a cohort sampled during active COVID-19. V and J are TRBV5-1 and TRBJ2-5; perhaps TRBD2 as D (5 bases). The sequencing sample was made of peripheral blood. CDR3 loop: CASSLVSAQETQYF. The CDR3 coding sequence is TGCGCCAGCAGCTTGGTTAGCGCGCAAGAGACCCAGTACTTC.